This TCR beta chain was documented in a study of monozygotic twins with cystic fibrosis (dated by TCRdb to the early 2020s). For the study in its entirety: Barcoded libraries were prepared with roughly 15 PCR cycles from around 3 micrograms of fragmented DNA. TCR beta repertoires were compared within and between 16 monozygotic twin pairs with cystic fibrosis so that genetic influence on V and J gene usage could be assessed. Ten female and six male twin pairs, aged about 2.0 to 36.4 years (median about 9.4 years) and mostly children and adolescents, were included in the cohort. Twins were ranked among around 1,000 cohort participants for weight-for-height and FEVPerc (FEV1 disease centile) at the day of blood sampling. Data for three of the twin pairs had been reported previously in another context. What the work shows at the level of the full study, not this receptor alone: Simpson clonality was generally low (median about 0.009), suggesting a naive-dominated repertoire, with higher clonality in the most severely affected patients. Nucleotide-identical clonotype sharing was significantly higher within monozygotic CF twin pairs than between unrelated CF individuals (P = 0.000026, Mann-Whitney). No association turned up between shared CDR3 numbers and age, concordance or disease severity, and the cohort was small. V gene usage was most similar to the co-twin in 13 of 16 pairs, and J usage was most similar to the co-twin in 8 of 16 pairs, which suggests genetic constraints.

Counted from cysteine to phenylalanine, this CDR3 has 16 amino acids. This entry keeps only the CDR3 DNA: 48 bases, framed from base 1. From a lookup of the germline V gene, CDR1 and CDR2 are SGHTA and FQGNSA. V is reduced by 2 bases and J by 0 bases, leaving a spacing of 12 bases between them. Comment on this clone: The antigen this receptor binds is unknown. Per-base qualities were not stored, and no clone one base away is much larger. Other DNA sequences of this sample code for an identical CDR3.

TCR beta CDR3 regions were amplified by multiplex PCR with the immunoSEQ immune profiling system according to the manufacturer's instructions. An Illumina NextSeq system was used for sequencing. In the paper's pipeline: Sequence data were processed on the immunoSEQ Analyzer platform, and clonality was calculated as the square root of Simpson's index of productive rearrangements. Jensen-Shannon distance served as the measure of similarity in V and J usage, while OLGA was used to compute CDR3 generation probabilities. Shared CDR3 sequences were searched against the immuneACCESS database (August 2020) and VDJdb (December 2020). TCRdb obtained this table from immuneACCESS and retained in-frame rearrangements with V and J assigned. These tables miss some clones; where compared with another copy, unresolved V genes account for less than half of the shortfall, and the remainder is unexplained. For V, J and clone size, that table is used; D and trimming come from the DNA. Present in this sample are around 15,000 clones, approximately 92% of which were seen just once. The ten most abundant clones make up less than 0.8% of the sample.

The twin pairs came from the European Cystic Fibrosis Twin and Sibling Study Cohort, a cohort that recruited patients from roughly 160 CF clinics across 14 European countries. Zygosity and CFTR genotype were verified in-house, and zygosity was tested by multiplex PCR of nine short tandem repeat loci. Peripheral blood was sampled from each twin, and clinical parameters were recorded on the day of blood sampling. Genomic DNA was isolated from peripheral blood cells with phenol/chloroform and kept in TE buffer at 4 degrees C. The chain is assembled from TRBV7-2 and TRBJ2-3; TRBD2 is possibly the D segment (5 matching bases). The receptor's source is a boy aged 5-17 years with cystic fibrosis. Sequenced sample: blood. The nucleotides read TGTGCCAGCAGCTTAAGATTACGCGGGAGCACAGATACGCAGTATTTT. Protein translation: CASSLRLRGSTDTQYF.